The TCR beta chain under discussion was sequenced for a study of post-analysis software for immune sequencing data (dated by TCRdb to 2013 to 2016). With regard to the full study: The recorded disease courses included relapsing-remitting, secondary progressive and progressive-relapsing multiple sclerosis, and some patients had no subtype annotation. Patient repertoires were compared against about a dozen previously published healthy control repertoires from donors aged about 6 to 27 years. A subset of samples was prepared in parallel using single-end sample barcoding, then pooled and co-amplified after Illumina adapter ligation.

Looking up the germline V gene yields CDR1 LGHNA and CDR2 YNFKEQ. V lost 1 base and J lost 7 bases; the stretch between them is 15 bases long. From the cysteine through the phenylalanine, the CDR3 covers 15 amino acids. The entry retains the CDR3 DNA only, 45 bases that are in frame from base 1. Study-wide conclusions, independent of this receptor: Significantly lower normalized Chao1 diversity was found in multiple sclerosis patients than in controls, suggesting substantial peripheral T-cell clonal expansion. The control group was slightly older than the multiple sclerosis patient group. Four or five TRBV segments, including TRBV5-6, TRBV5-1 and TRBV20-1, were significantly more frequent in patients than controls. Strong co-clustering of samples prepared in the same batch was shown by direct clustering with F measure, prompting a batch-effect correction.

Library method: PCR. TCRdb lists the instrument as Illumina HiSeq 2500. To reduce PCR and sequencing biases, unique molecular identifiers were incorporated into the TCR beta cDNA libraries. Some 500,000 cDNA molecules were obtained for every 1 to 10 million input T cells, so each molecule roughly corresponded to one T cell. The patient libraries were prepared and sequenced using the same protocol as the earlier healthy control dataset. Within a given batch, samples were prepared together, multiplexed and sequenced on the same HiSeq lane. The original pipeline was this. Raw barcoded reads were processed with MIGEC, and single-read molecular identifier groups were discarded before consensus assembly and CDR3 extraction. Clonotype tables were post-analysed with VDJtools, normalizing diversity by down-sampling all datasets to the smallest sample size. To correct batch-related cross-sample contamination, repertoire overlap clustering matched CDR3 amino acid sequences but not nucleotide sequences. TCRdb cleaned the public reads at Q25 with fastp, built clones with MiXCR and kept in-frame beta chains. Each CDR3 protein gets just one entry, which takes the most common genes and DNA from the rows behind it. TCRdb assigned the V and J calls; the authors' analysis was not used. Across this sample there are hundreds of thousands of distinct CDR3 sequences, with 30% seen only once. Around 0.56% of the sample rests with the top ten.

The sample holds a few counts of this clonotype. This clone's antigen is unknown. Per-nucleotide qualities are absent, and no much larger clonotype sits a single base away. To demonstrate the VDJtools post-analysis software, the study profiled TCR beta repertoires from the peripheral blood of approximately twelve young patients with multiple sclerosis. The multiple sclerosis patients were children and adolescents between roughly 6 and 16 years of age. The specimen was blood. The chain couples TRBV4-2 to TRBJ2-3; TRBD2 is perhaps the D gene, given 7 matching bases. This clonotype was obtained from a girl aged 5 to 17 with multiple sclerosis. The CDR3 region has the sequence CASSQVPGGQHTQYF. The base sequence is TGTGCCAGCAGCCAAGTGCCGGGGGGCCAGCATACGCAGTATTTT.